These 9 T cell receptor beta chains came from one sample sequenced in a study of cytomegalovirus exposure and HLA in healthy donors. In the PCR, 60 Vbeta and 13 Jbeta primers were used. TCRdb's copy holds only in-frame clones and misses some; the assay was immunoSEQ multiplex PCR. Among about 220,000 clones listed, roughly 80% were seen once. The sequenced material came from PBMCs. These receptors were taken from a middle-aged man in good health and CMV-seropositive.

The J gene is TRBJ2-1, the V gene TRBV5-4; 9 positions match TRBD2. The V and J ends lost 4 bases and 2 bases, in that order; junction bases with no gene match: 10. The CDR3 consists of 17 residues. Germline CDR1 reads SGHNT; CDR2 reads YYREEE (reference sequence). CDR3 DNA: TGTGCCAGCAGCCGCCCGGCGGGAGGGGACGCCTACAATGAGCAGTTCTTC. Translating it yields CASSRPAGGDAYNEQFF. Full variable domain (missing parts from reference TRBV5-4 and TRBJ2-1): ETGVTQSPTHLIKTRGQQVTLRCSSQSGHNTVSWYQQALGQGPQFIFQYYREEENGRGNFPPRFSGLQFPNYSSELNVNALELDDSALYLCASSRPAGGDAYNEQFFGPGTRLTVL.

The CDR3 DNA follows: TGTGCCTGGAGGGGAACAGGGTACAATGAGCAGTTCTTC. Translating it yields CAWRGTGYNEQFF. The rearrangement uses TRBV30 and TRBJ2-1; possibly TRBD1 for D (6 bases). This CDR3 region has 13 residues. V lost 3 bases and J 4 bases, leaving 10 bases between the germline ends. CDR1 and CDR2 from the germline V gene are GTSNPN and SVGIG (reference sequence).

This chain uses TRBV18 with TRBJ2-7; the match to TRBD1 covers 10 bases. Germline V gives CDR1 KGHSH, CDR2 LQKENI. V was pared by 3 bases and J by 3 bases, with 5 bases of the junction left unmatched. The CDR3 is made up of 15 amino acids. In DNA, the CDR3 is TGTGCCAGCTCACCGGGGACAGGGGTTGGCTACGAGCAGTACGTC. This translates into CASSPGTGVGYEQYV.

The chain carries TRBV30 and TRBJ2-7; 7 bases map to TRBD1. Trimming cost V 2 bases and J 6 bases; bases outside gene matches: 7. Per germline, CDR1 GTSNPN and CDR2 SVGIG (reference sequence). The CDR3 runs 13 residues. The CDR3 nucleotides read TGTGCCTGGAGTAGGGGGCCGGTTAGCGAGCAGTACTTC. As protein: CAWSRGPVSEQYF.

The chain has TRBV2 and TRBJ2-4; no reliable D call. Germline V lookup: CDR1 SNHLY, CDR2 FYNNEI. The germline V and J ends were trimmed by 1 base and 2 bases, with 12 bases remaining between them. This CDR3 has 16 amino acids. Here the CDR3 reads CASSEGQNSPKNIQYF. The CDR3, as DNA: TGTGCCAGCAGTGAAGGGCAGAATAGCCCCAAAAACATTCAGTACTTC. The full variable domain, rest sourced from reference TRBV2 and TRBJ2-4, is EPEVTQTPSHQVTQMGQEVILRCVPISNHLYFYWYRQILGQKVEFLVSFYNNEISEKSEIFDDQFSVERPDGSNFTLKIRSTKLEDSAMYFCASSEGQNSPKNIQYFGAGTRLSVL.

The V call is TRBV27, the J call TRBJ2-1, with 7 bases aligning to TRBD2. Germline CDR1 is MNHEY and CDR2 is SMNVEV (reference sequence). V gave up 0 bases and J gave up 4 bases; unmatched junction bases: 9. This CDR3 is built from 17 residues. CDR3 residues: CASSLSSFSGVYNEQFF. CDR3 bases: TGTGCCAGCAGTTTATCCAGCTTCAGCGGGGTTTACAATGAGCAGTTCTTC.

This clone appeared a single time. The V call is TRBV6-5, the J call TRBJ1-5, with D unresolved. Germline CDR1 MNHEY, CDR2 SVGAGI. The CDR3 contains 13 residues. Trimming removed 5 bases from V and 3 bases from J, with 8 bases in between. The CDR3 bases are TGTGCCAGCAGTAAACAAGTCAATCAGCCCCAGCATTTT. It translates to CASSKQVNQPQHF.

V gene TRBV29-1 combines with J gene TRBJ1-2; 7 bases match TRBD1. V was clipped by 3 bases and J by 5 bases; unmatched bases: 3. In germline, CDR1 is SQVTM, CDR2 ANQGSEA. This CDR3 is built from 12 residues. The CDR3 loop reads CSVEGTEYGYTF. CDR3 nucleotide sequence: TGCAGCGTTGAGGGGACAGAATATGGCTACACCTTC.

The chain carries TRBV7-2 and TRBJ2-1; 7 nucleotides match TRBD1. The CDR3 is 17 residues long. The ends lost 2 bases at V and 8 bases at J; junction bases unmatched: 15. Germline CDR1 is SGHTA and CDR2 is FQGNSA. Here the CDR3 DNA reads TGTGCCAGCAGCTTACACTCCGGGACAGCCAATTTCGATGAGCAGTTCTTC. Protein sequence: CASSLHSGTANFDEQFF.